A selection of T cell receptor beta chains follows, all from one sample in a study of memory CD4+ T cells and cytomegalovirus serostatus. Here immunoSEQ multiplex PCR was the method, and the copy in TCRdb shows in-frame clones only, minus some. Of around 60,000 clones listed, 60% to 80% are singletons. Specimen: memory CD4+ T cells from blood. The receptor set was obtained from an adult in good health and CMV-seronegative. CDR3s include the opening cysteine and the closing phenylalanine or tryptophan. A D gene is named only where the DNA matches it firmly. Rows give clone size only sometimes, using once, few, many, or a class for an expanded clone.

>-|TRBJ1-1|-|TRBV6-6
CASSSRGSQNTEAFF
TGTGCCAGCAGTTCTAGGGGCAGTCAAAACACTGAAGCTTTCTTT
>TRBD2|TRBJ2-1|-|TRBV2
CASRSGAHEQFF
TGTGCCAGCAGGAGCGGGGCCCATGAGCAGTTCTTC
>-|TRBJ2-7|few|TRBV4-3
CASSRGQSNEQYF
TGCGCCAGCAGCCGAGGGCAATCCAACGAGCAGTACTTC
>TRBD1|TRBJ1-2|-|TRBV5-5
CASSLVPGQGALGYGYTF
TGTGCCAGCAGCTTGGTGCCGGGACAGGGGGCGCTTGGCTATGGCTACACCTTC
>TRBD2|TRBJ2-5|-|TRBV7-8
CASSLGLANTETQYF
TGTGCCAGCAGCTTGGGACTAGCGAATACAGAGACCCAGTACTTC
>-|TRBJ2-3|-|TRBV11-2
CASSRSGYDTDTQYF
TGTGCCAGCAGTCGATCGGGGTATGACACAGATACGCAGTATTTT
>-|TRBJ2-3|few|TRBV7-3
CASSLGTDTQYF
TGTGCCAGCAGCTTAGGCACAGATACGCAGTATTTT
>-|TRBJ1-2|-|TRBV5-8
CASSFRGNYGYTF
TGTGCCAGCAGCTTCAGGGGAAACTATGGCTACACCTTC
>-|TRBJ2-2|-|TRBV11-2
CASSGWGLYTGELFF
TGTGCCAGCAGCGGATGGGGACTGTACACCGGGGAGCTGTTTTTT
>-|TRBJ2-4|once|TRBV6-5
CASRRFGASDIQYF
TGTGCCAGCAGGAGGTTCGGGGCTTCGGACATTCAGTACTTC
>-|TRBJ2-1|few|TRBV7-6
CASAQNNEQFF
TGTGCCAGCGCACAAAACAATGAGCAGTTCTTC
>-|TRBJ1-5|-|TRBV7-8
CASSPLGGRNQPQHF
TGTGCCAGCAGCCCATTAGGGGGTCGCAATCAGCCCCAGCATTTT
>-|TRBJ2-7|-|TRBV7-6
CASSATDLSYEQYF
TGTGCCAGCAGCGCAACAGACCTCTCCTACGAGCAGTACTTC
>TRBD1|TRBJ1-2|-|TRBV28
CASNTGTVHGYTF
TGTGCCAGCAATACCGGGACAGTCCATGGCTACACCTTC
>-|TRBJ2-5|-|TRBV18
CASSSGRGETQYF
TGTGCCAGCTCATCCGGGAGAGGGGAGACCCAGTACTTC
>-|TRBJ1-1|-|TRBV5-1
CASGLGSYTEAFF
TGCGCCAGTGGGTTGGGATCGTACACTGAAGCTTTCTTT
>-|TRBJ1-5|few|TRBV5-1
CASSPDSSNQPQHF
TGCGCCAGCAGCCCTGACAGTAGCAATCAGCCCCAGCATTTT
>-|TRBJ1-4|-|TRBV5-1
CASSLAAGAAANEKLFF
TGCGCCAGCAGCTTGGCCGCCGGGGCTGCCGCTAATGAAAAACTGTTTTTT
>-|TRBJ1-2|-|TRBV6-1
CASSESSPRGLRTTNYGYTF
TGTGCCAGCAGTGAAAGTTCCCCACGGGGCCTGCGTACAACGAACTATGGCTACACCTTC
>TRBD1|TRBJ1-4|-|TRBV30
CAWSVRGTGQEKLFF
TGTGCCTGGAGTGTACGTGGGACAGGGCAGGAAAAACTGTTTTTT
>-|TRBJ2-2|-|TRBV18
CASSRGVNTGELFF
TGTGCCAGCTCGCGTGGAGTGAACACCGGGGAGCTGTTTTTT
>-|TRBJ2-7|-|TRBV7-2
CASSKGSGSALYEQYF
TGTGCCAGCAGCAAAGGTAGTGGGTCAGCCCTCTACGAGCAGTACTTC
>-|TRBJ1-2|once|TRBV5-3
CARSLRGVIYGYTF
TGTGCCAGAAGCTTGAGGGGGGTGATCTATGGCTACACCTTC
>-|TRBJ2-3|-|TRBV10-1
CASSEWQGTDTQYF
TGCGCCAGCAGTGAATGGCAGGGCACAGATACGCAGTATTTT
>TRBD2|TRBJ2-5|-|TRBV6-5
CASSYGVAGGQETQYF
TGTGCCAGCAGTTACGGGGTAGCGGGGGGCCAAGAGACCCAGTACTTC
>TRBD2|TRBJ2-7|-|TRBV7-9
CASSPRTYWGGSYEQYF
TGTGCCAGCAGTCCCCGGACGTACTGGGGGGGCTCCTACGAGCAGTACTTC